These T cell receptor beta chains were read from a single sample in a study of blood T cell repertoires in COVID-19. Clones were sequenced by immunoSEQ multiplex PCR, and TCRdb holds only the in-frame ones, with some missing. The sample has about 210,000 clones; roughly nine tenths are singletons. Sample: peripheral blood. These receptors came from a man aged 40-50 years with acute or convalescent COVID-19. The CDR3 runs from the conserved cysteine through the conserved F or W. D genes are given only for firm matches. Where a row states a size, it is once, few, many or the class of an expanded clone; other rows omit it.

cdr3_aa	cdr3_nt	d_call	clone_size	cdr3_length	v_call	j_call
CASSRLDYNEQFF	TGTGCCAGCAGCCGACTAGATTACAATGAGCAGTTCTTC	.	.	13	TRBV3-1/TRBV3-2	TRBJ2-1
CASSRTGRAGQRELFF	TGTGCCAGTAGTCGTACAGGAAGGGCTGGGCAACGGGAGCTGTTTTTT	.	.	16	TRBV19	TRBJ2-2
CASSLGSDSYEQYF	TGTGCCAGCAGCTTAGGAAGCGACTCCTACGAGCAGTACTTC	.	.	14	TRBV5-5	TRBJ2-7
CASSQLGTSGNNEQFF	TGTGCCAGCAGCCAACTGGGGACTAGCGGAAACAATGAGCAGTTCTTC	TRBD2	.	16	TRBV3-1/TRBV3-2	TRBJ2-1
CASSLGVLPTEAFF	TGTGCCAGCAGCTTGGGGGTTCTCCCGACAGAAGCTTTCTTT	.	once	14	TRBV5-5	TRBJ1-1
CASSHQQGTGELFF	TGTGCCAGCAGTCATCAACAGGGGACCGGGGAGCTGTTTTTT	TRBD1	.	14	TRBV27	TRBJ2-2
CASSLAGRGTEETQYF	TGCGCCAGCAGCTTGGCCGGCCGAGGTACTGAAGAGACCCAGTACTTC	.	.	16	TRBV5-1	TRBJ2-5
CASRIGTGFYEQYF	TGCGCCAGCAGGATCGGGACAGGGTTCTACGAGCAGTACTTC	TRBD1	.	14	TRBV10-2	TRBJ2-7
CASSRKREGLLGQETQYF	TGTGCCAGCTCCCGGAAGCGGGAGGGCCTACTGGGTCAAGAGACCCAGTACTTC	TRBD2	once	18	TRBV18	TRBJ2-5
CASSLGGRISYNEQFF	TGTGCCAGCAGTCTTGGAGGAAGGATCTCCTACAATGAGCAGTTCTTC	.	.	16	TRBV5-4	TRBJ2-1
CASSRGTLGGVTEAFF	TGCGCCAGCAGCCGAGGTACATTAGGGGGGGTCACTGAAGCTTTCTTT	.	.	16	TRBV4-1	TRBJ1-1
CASRPGGTDTQYF	TGTGCCAGCCGACCGGGTGGAACAGATACGCAGTATTTT	.	once	13	TRBV6-5	TRBJ2-3
CASSSQQGALGIQYF	TGTGCCAGCAGCTCCCAACAGGGGGCGCTGGGCATTCAGTACTTC	TRBD1	.	15	TRBV7-2	TRBJ2-4
CASSSRRLVEAFF	TGTGCCAGCAGTAGCAGGCGTTTGGTTGAAGCTTTCTTT	.	.	13	TRBV6-5	TRBJ1-1
CASSLLPTGELFF	TGTGCCAGCAGCCTATTACCAACCGGGGAGCTGTTTTTT	.	.	13	TRBV9	TRBJ2-2
CASSQRDRVSTDTQYF	TGCGCCAGCAGCCAACGGGACAGGGTGAGCACAGATACGCAGTATTTT	TRBD1	.	16	TRBV4-3	TRBJ2-3
CAISGFAGESGYTF	TGTGCCATCAGTGGTTTTGCAGGGGAATCTGGCTACACCTTC	.	once	14	TRBV10-3	TRBJ1-2
CASRVETNEKLFF	TGTGCCAGCAGGGTGGAGACGAATGAAAAACTGTTTTTT	.	.	13	TRBV6-5	TRBJ1-4
CASSEGQSNQPQHF	TGTGCCAGCAGTGAAGGTCAATCAAATCAGCCCCAGCATTTT	.	.	14	TRBV2	TRBJ1-5
CASSVMNTGELFF	TGTGCCAGCAGCGTCATGAACACCGGGGAGCTGTTTTTT	.	.	13	TRBV9	TRBJ2-2
CSARTGGGKLFF	TGCAGCGCGAGGACAGGGGGTGGAAAACTGTTTTTT	TRBD1	.	12	TRBV29-1	TRBJ1-4
CASSTPEGSGNTIYF	TGTGCCAGTAGTACTCCCGAGGGAAGTGGAAACACCATATATTTT	.	.	15	TRBV19	TRBJ1-3
CASSPHGGEAFF	TGTGCCAGCAGCCCTCACGGGGGTGAAGCTTTCTTT	.	.	12	TRBV6-2/TRBV6-3	TRBJ1-1
CASTAYSLTGSYEQYF	TGTGCCAGCACTGCCTATTCCTTGACAGGGTCCTACGAGCAGTACTTC	TRBD1	.	16	TRBV2	TRBJ2-7
CASRGSRDSLNEKLFF	TGTGCCAGCAGGGGCTCCCGGGACAGCCTTAATGAAAAACTGTTTTTT	TRBD1	.	16	TRBV2	TRBJ1-4
CASRGLQGSPYEQYF	TGTGCCAGCCGGGGTCTACAGGGGTCACCCTACGAGCAGTACTTC	TRBD1	.	15	TRBV27	TRBJ2-7
CASSLIRDSGGALESETQYF	TGCGCCAGCAGCTTGATCAGAGATAGCGGGGGGGCATTAGAATCTGAGACCCAGTACTTC	TRBD2	.	20	TRBV5-1	TRBJ2-5
CASSLNRNTGELFF	TGTGCCAGCAGCTTAAACAGGAACACCGGGGAGCTGTTTTTT	.	.	14	TRBV7-3	TRBJ2-2
CASSLGVGGRETQYF	TGTGCCAGTAGTTTAGGAGTCGGGGGTCGAGAGACCCAGTACTTC	.	.	15	TRBV19	TRBJ2-5
CASSLKFIGYYEQYF	TGTGCCAGCAGTTTAAAATTCATCGGTTACTACGAGCAGTACTTC	.	.	15	TRBV27	TRBJ2-7
CASSPHRGDTEAFF	TGTGCCAGCAGTCCTCACAGGGGCGACACTGAAGCTTTCTTT	TRBD1	.	14	TRBV25-1	TRBJ1-1
CASSSLSGRATDTQYF	TGTGCCAGCAGCTCCCTTAGCGGGAGGGCCACAGATACGCAGTATTTT	TRBD2	few	16	TRBV7-2	TRBJ2-3
CASREVAGEQYF	TGTGCCAGCAGGGAGGTTGCGGGCGAGCAGTACTTC	.	.	12	TRBV12-3/TRBV12-4	TRBJ2-7
CASSEPSRAGFSRELFF	TGTGCCAGCAGTGAACCCAGTCGAGCGGGGTTCAGCCGGGAGCTGTTTTTT	TRBD2	.	17	TRBV6-1	TRBJ2-2
CASSQFDRNTEAFF	TGTGCCAGCAGCCAATTCGACAGGAACACTGAAGCTTTCTTT	.	once	14	TRBV3-1/TRBV3-2	TRBJ1-1
CASSVGPSGSAGELFF	TGTGCCAGCAGCGTAGGTCCTAGCGGGAGTGCCGGGGAGCTGTTTTTT	TRBD2	.	16	TRBV9	TRBJ2-2
CASSFGALNTGELFF	TGTGCCAGCTCTTTCGGAGCCCTGAACACCGGGGAGCTGTTTTTT	.	.	15	TRBV28	TRBJ2-2
CASRFGPSGAFF	TGTGCAAGTCGCTTTGGGCCCTCCGGAGCTTTCTTT	.	.	12	TRBV12-2	TRBJ1-1
CASSIAGPGLVGHNEQFF	TGTGCCAGTAGTATAGCGGGTCCGGGACTAGTAGGGCACAATGAGCAGTTCTTC	TRBD2	.	18	TRBV19	TRBJ2-1
CATSDWEGQGGSKYGYTF	TGTGCCACCAGTGATTGGGAGGGACAGGGTGGATCGAAGTATGGCTACACCTTC	TRBD1	.	18	TRBV24-1	TRBJ1-2
CASNSQGARTEAFF	TGTGCCAGTAACTCACAGGGGGCCCGAACTGAAGCTTTCTTT	TRBD1	.	14	TRBV19	TRBJ1-1
CASTLTEGAGTGELFF	TGCGCCAGCACCCTTACTGAGGGGGCAGGCACCGGGGAGCTGTTTTTT	TRBD1	few	16	TRBV5-1	TRBJ2-2
CASSSTLYEQFF	TGTGCCAGCAGCTCAACACTATATGAGCAGTTCTTC	.	.	12	TRBV7-9	TRBJ2-1